These 28 T cell receptor beta chains came from one sample sequenced in a study of T-cell memory formation after mild COVID-19. One entry per CDR3 protein, called by TCRdb with MiXCR from the 5' RACE reads. The sample has approximately 350,000 distinct CDR3 sequences, 28% seen once; the top ten hold roughly 14%. Sequencing used PBMCs or a T cell subset sorted from them (not recorded which). The receptors come from an adult woman who had mild COVID-19 (a few samples of this study predate the infection). Cell type and time point are not known.

This rearrangement joins TRBV4-2 to TRBJ2-7; TRBD2 matches at 15 bases. V lost 4 bases, J lost 1 base, and 2 bases stayed unmatched. The CDR3 length is 16 residues. From germline, CDR1 is LGHNA and CDR2 YNFKEQ. For the CDR3, the DNA is TGTGCCAGCAGCCCCGGGACTAGCGGGAGGTCCTACGAGCAGTACTTC. This sequence encodes CASSPGTSGRSYEQYF.

There are a few counts of this clonotype. The chain uses TRBV27 and TRBJ2-5; no clear D gene. The V gene's germline CDR1 is MNHEY and CDR2 SMNVEV (reference sequence). V lost 4 bases to trimming and J lost 4 bases, with 10 bases between them. The CDR3 contains 13 residues. The CDR3 DNA is TGTGCCAGCAGTTCGTCGGCCCGAGAGACCCAGTACTTC. Translation: CASSSSARETQYF.

This clonotype came up once. The chain links TRBV18 to TRBJ1-1, with a tentative D call TRBD1 (5 bases). Germline values: CDR1 KGHSH, CDR2 LQKENI. The CDR3 is made up of 14 amino acids. Trimming removed 5 bases at V and 1 base at J, with 11 bases between. This chain's CDR3 is CASSTDTRNTEAFF. For the CDR3, the DNA is TGTGCCAGCTCAACGGACACCCGGAACACTGAAGCTTTCTTT.

The J gene is TRBJ2-7, the V gene TRBV7-9; D might be TRBD1 (9 bases). Germline CDR1 is SEHNR and CDR2 is FQNEAQ (reference sequence). The CDR3 runs 15 residues. V was clipped by 5 bases and J by 8 bases, with 22 bases between them. The DNA for the CDR3 is TGTGCCAGCAGCACGGGGGGGACAGGGCCCTTCCAGCAGTACTTC. Translated: CASSTGGTGPFQQYF. The full variable domain, in which reference TRBV7-9 and TRBJ2-7 provide the parts outside the CDR3, is DTGVSQNPRHKITKRGQNVTFRCDPISEHNRLYWYRQTLGQGPEFLTYFQNEAQLEKSRLLSDRFSAERPKGSFSTLEIQRTEQGDSAMYLCASSTGGTGPFQQYFGPGTRLTVT.

The chain has TRBV29-1 and TRBJ2-2; D is unclear. CDR1 is SQVTM, CDR2 ANQGSEA, per germline. This CDR3 is 12 amino acids long. Deletions cut 2 bases from V and 5 bases from J, with 6 bases between. CDR3 coding DNA: TGCAGCGTTGAATTAGGGACCGGGGAGCTGTTTTTT. Its translation is CSVELGTGELFF.

The chain employs TRBV18 and TRBJ1-1, with TRBD1 matching 8 bases. V trimming: 4 bases; J trimming: 1 base; junction bases outside the gene matches: 5. The CDR3 has 15 residues. Germline assignment: CDR1 KGHSH and CDR2 LQKENI. This chain's CDR3 is CASSRPGQGNTEAFF. CDR3 DNA sequence: TGTGCCAGCTCACGCCCCGGACAGGGGAACACTGAAGCTTTCTTT.

This clonotype was found a few times. The chain is built from TRBV6-5 and TRBJ1-2; D might be TRBD1 (5 bases). The germline V gene encodes CDR1 MNHEY and CDR2 SVGAGI. The CDR3 runs to 12 residues. The V end lost 2 bases, the J end lost 7 bases, and 8 bases lay between the germline ends. This CDR3 is CASSYGGGGYTF. In nucleotides, the CDR3 is TGTGCCAGCAGTTACGGGGGTGGTGGCTACACCTTC.

This clonotype was seen more than once but under ten times. The junction shows a germline mismatch at one end, possibly a read error. The chain joins TRBV20-1 to TRBJ2-1, with 8 bases fitting TRBD2. The CDR3 sequence is 15 residues long. Germline V gives CDR1 DFQATT, CDR2 SNEGSKA (reference sequence). The CDR3 region is CSASRPSGGNIFRIF. CDR3 coding DNA: TGCAGTGCTAGCCGCCCCTCGGGGGGGAACATATTCCGGATCTTC.

The chain recombines TRBV10-3 with TRBJ2-4; D not certain. There are 14 residues in the CDR3. In germline, CDR1 is ENHRY, CDR2 SYGVKD. The germline V and J ends were trimmed by 3 bases and 1 base, with 7 bases remaining between them. Here the CDR3 reads CAISDSGAKNIQYF. CDR3 DNA sequence: TGTGCCATCAGTGATTCCGGGGCCAAAAACATTCAGTACTTC.

This clonotype turned up a few times. This chain connects TRBV15 to TRBJ2-7, with unresolved D. CDR1 is LNHNV and CDR2 is YYDKDF in the germline V gene (reference sequence). V was shortened by 4 bases and J by 3 bases, with 13 bases between the two germline ends. There are 14 residues in the CDR3. The CDR3 sequence is CATSNSAGFYEQYF. The CDR3 DNA reads TGTGCCACCAGCAATAGTGCCGGGTTCTACGAGCAGTACTTC.

The J gene is TRBJ1-2, the V gene TRBV27; D is uncertain. Trimming took 3 bases from V and 3 from J, leaving 11 bases between them. This CDR3 has 14 amino acids. CDR1 MNHEY and CDR2 SMNVEV come from the germline V gene (reference sequence). The CDR3: CASSLMYGDYGYTF. The CDR3 nucleotides are TGTGCCAGCAGTTTGATGTACGGGGACTATGGCTACACCTTC.

The chain has TRBV9 and TRBJ2-7; weak D call: TRBD1 (5 bases). Trimming shortened V by 4 bases and J by 4 bases, and 21 bases separated the two germline ends. The germline gives CDR1 SGDLS, CDR2 YYNGEE. The CDR3 covers 16 residues. In nucleotides, the CDR3 is TGTGCCAGCAGCACGGACCCGGCAGGGATTTCGTACGAGCAGTACTTC. This translates into CASSTDPAGISYEQYF. Looking up the rest from reference TRBV9 and TRBJ2-7 gives the full variable domain: DSGVTQTPKHLITATGQRVTLRCSPRSGDLSVYWYQQSLDQGLQFLIQYYNGEERAKGNILERFSAQQFPDLHSELNLSSLELGDSALYFCASSTDPAGISYEQYFGPGTRLTVT.

The V gene is TRBV7-6, the J gene TRBJ1-3; TRBD1 is a possible D gene (5 bases). With 6 bases removed from V and 0 bases from J, the gap between germline ends came to 15 bases. The germline CDR1 and CDR2 sequences are SGHVS and FNYEAQ. The CDR3 runs to 16 residues. CDR3 in DNA: TGTGCCAGCAGGCTCGGGGCAAAGGGCTCTGGAAACACCATATATTTT. It translates to CASRLGAKGSGNTIYF.

This clonotype was recorded a few times. The chain joins TRBV12-3 or TRBV12-4 to TRBJ2-4; no firm D call. This CDR3 spans 14 amino acids. V was pared by 2 bases and J by 0 bases, with 5 bases between. Written as DNA, the CDR3 is TGTGCCAGCAGTTTACGCTTAGCCAAAAACATTCAGTACTTC. Translating it yields CASSLRLAKNIQYF.

The V and J genes are TRBV5-5 and TRBJ2-1, with TRBD1 identical over 8 bases. Trimming removed 9 bases from V and 7 bases from J; junction bases left unmatched: 6. The CDR3 sequence is 12 residues long. Germline CDR1 is SGHKS and CDR2 is YYEKEE (reference sequence). Here the CDR3 DNA reads TGTGCCATCCCGGGACAGGCAAATGAGCAGTTCTTC. Translated: CAIPGQANEQFF.

The V call is TRBV3-1, the J call TRBJ2-7, with a tentative D call TRBD2 (7 bases). Germline lookup yields CDR1 LGHDT and CDR2 YNNKEL (reference sequence). V was trimmed by 4 bases and J by 7 bases, leaving 14 bases between them. The CDR3 runs to 13 residues. The CDR3: CASSPLGGGEQYF. The CDR3 bases are TGTGCCAGCAGCCCTTTGGGAGGGGGAGAGCAGTACTTC.

This chain connects TRBV12-3 or TRBV12-4 to TRBJ1-5, with D tentatively TRBD1 (5 bases). V lost 7 bases, J lost 7 bases, and 20 bases lay in between. The CDR3 loop spans 15 amino acids. CDR3 region: CASTLTGTAPQPQHF. The CDR3 DNA sequence: TGTGCCAGCACCCTAACAGGTACAGCCCCCCAGCCCCAGCATTTT.

This rearrangement joins TRBV5-4 to TRBJ2-1; TRBD1 aligns across 7 bases. The CDR3 loop spans 17 amino acids. Unmatched junction bases numbered 11, after V lost 0 bases and J lost 5 bases. CDR1 is SGHNT and CDR2 is YYREEE in the germline V gene (reference sequence). CDR3 DNA: TGTGCCAGCAGCTTGGATCCACGGACAGGCGTTGACAATGAGCAGTTCTTC. It specifies CASSLDPRTGVDNEQFF. The complete variable domain, with remaining parts taken from reference TRBV5-4 and TRBJ2-1, reads ETGVTQSPTHLIKTRGQQVTLRCSSQSGHNTVSWYQQALGQGPQFIFQYYREEENGRGNFPPRFSGLQFPNYSSELNVNALELDDSALYLCASSLDPRTGVDNEQFFGPGTRLTVL.

This clonotype appeared a single time. CDR3 amino acids: CAGGQGQETQYF. The CDR3 coding sequence is TGTGCCGGAGGACAGGGTCAAGAGACCCAGTACTTC. The rearrangement joins TRBV2 to TRBJ2-5, with 8 positions matching TRBD1. Germline assignment: CDR1 SNHLY and CDR2 FYNNEI. The CDR3 is made up of 12 amino acids. V shed 11 bases, J shed 2 bases, and the junction held 4 bases outside the gene matches.

J is TRBJ2-5 and V is TRBV6-1; the D gene is possibly TRBD2 (6 bases). CDR3 size: 16 residues. Per the germline V gene, CDR1 is MNHNS and CDR2 is SASEGT. Trimming took off 4 bases at V and 0 bases at J, with 15 bases between the two ends. CDR3 nucleotides: TGTGCCAGCAGTGTCGGGCCGGGGGATTACCAAGAGACCCAGTACTTC. Encoded protein: CASSVGPGDYQETQYF.

The CDR3: CASERWEGLPELFF. In nucleotides, the CDR3 is TGTGCCTCGGAGAGGTGGGAGGGCCTCCCGGAGCTGTTTTTT. V is TRBV30 and J is TRBJ2-2, with 7 bases identical to TRBD2. Trimming cost V 7 bases and J 10 bases; bases outside gene matches: 15. From germline, CDR1 is GTSNPN and CDR2 SVGIG (reference sequence). The CDR3 runs to 14 residues.

This rearrangement joins TRBV10-3 to TRBJ1-4; D gene ambiguous. The germline gives CDR1 ENHRY, CDR2 SYGVKD. The CDR3 loop spans 13 amino acids. V lost 11 bases to trimming and J lost 10 bases, with 20 bases between them. The CDR3 reads CASSGLNEGKLFF. CDR3 bases: TGTGCCTCATCCGGGCTCAACGAAGGAAAACTGTTTTTT.

The CDR3 region is CATSAPPSPQNTDTQYF. CDR3 bases: TGTGCCACCAGTGCTCCACCGTCACCCCAGAACACAGATACGCAGTATTTT. The chain uses TRBV24-1 and TRBJ2-3; D not certain. Germline V gene sequence: CDR1 KGHDR, CDR2 SFDVKD. Trimming removed 5 bases at V and 2 bases at J, with 19 bases between. The CDR3 runs to 17 residues.

This clonotype was recorded a few times. This chain uses TRBV5-1 with TRBJ2-3; TRBD1 might be the D (5 bases). The CDR3 is 12 amino acids. Germline V gene data show CDR1 as SGHRS and CDR2 as YFSETQ. V was cut by 5 bases and J by 5 bases, with 9 bases left in between. CDR3 nucleotide sequence: TGCGCCAGCAGTCACGACAGAGATACGCAGTATTTT. Amino acid sequence: CASSHDRDTQYF.

The gene calls are TRBV12-3 or TRBV12-4 and TRBJ1-1; no clear D gene. The CDR3 consists of 14 residues. The V and J ends lost 5 bases and 5 bases respectively, with 15 bases between them. DNA for the CDR3: TGTGCCAGCAGTCCCCCGGCGTTCAGAACTGAAGCTTTCTTT. Translating gives CASSPPAFRTEAFF.

The chain combines TRBV6-2 or TRBV6-3 with TRBJ2-7, with D uncertain. This CDR3 contains 14 residues. CDR1 is MNHEY and CDR2 is SVGEGT in the germline V gene. V was clipped by 6 bases and J by 0 bases, with 12 bases between them. In DNA, the CDR3 is TGTGCCAGCAGACCCCGGAGCAACTCCTACGAGCAGTACTTC. Its protein is CASRPRSNSYEQYF.

This clonotype was seen a handful of times. This chain joins TRBV20-1 and TRBJ2-1; 12 nucleotides align to TRBD2. This CDR3 has 15 amino acids. Trimming at V came to 5 bases and at J to 6 bases, leaving 8 bases not matched to a gene. Germline-derived CDR1 and CDR2 are DFQATT and SNEGSKA (reference sequence). In nucleotides, the CDR3 is TGCAGTGCTCTGTTGGCTAGCGGGGGGGCCAATGAGCAGTTCTTC. This gives the protein CSALLASGGANEQFF.

J is TRBJ2-3 and V is TRBV11-3, with D tentatively TRBD2 (6 bases). Per germline, CDR1 SGHNT and CDR2 YENEEA. The CDR3 sequence is 15 residues long. The V and J ends lost 6 bases and 4 bases respectively, with 17 bases between them. The DNA for the CDR3 is TGTGCCAGCAGTCCCTTAGGAGGGAGAGCAGATACGCAGTATTTT. This encodes CASSPLGGRADTQYF.